Presented here are 22 T cell receptor beta chains from one specimen sequenced in a study of T cell responses to AZD1222 COVID-19 vaccine. Clones were read by immunoSEQ multiplex PCR, and TCRdb kept only the in-frame ones, dropping some. The sample contains 120,000 or so clones, approximately 86% of which appear only once. This sample comprised peripheral blood, obtained 28 days after the second AZD1222 dose. All receptors come from an adult who received the AZD1222 COVID-19 vaccine.

The rearrangement joins TRBV6-5 to TRBJ1-1; D is uncertain. Germline CDR1 MNHEY, CDR2 SVGAGI. The CDR3 is made up of 15 amino acids. Trimming removed 4 bases at V and 4 bases at J, with 16 bases between. CDR3: CASSSSRGTATEAFF. The CDR3 DNA is TGTGCCAGCAGTTCATCGCGGGGTACGGCCACTGAAGCTTTCTTT.

This clone was picked up many times. The rearrangement uses TRBV11-2 and TRBJ1-6; D ambiguous. The CDR3 has 13 amino acids. V lost 1 base to trimming and J lost 8 bases, with 6 bases between them. The germline CDR1 and CDR2 sequences are SGHAT and FQNNGV. CDR3 amino acids: CASSLGRDSPLHF. Here the CDR3 DNA reads TGTGCCAGCAGCTTAGGGAGGGATTCACCCCTCCACTTT.

This clone was seen more than once but under ten times. This chain connects TRBV3-1 (or the pseudogene TRBV3-2) to TRBJ1-6; the D gene is possibly TRBD1 (6 bases). The CDR3 spans 14 residues. V dropped 1 base and J dropped 9 bases, with 10 bases sitting between them. The germline V gene has CDR1 LGHDT and CDR2 YNNKEL (reference sequence). CDR3 DNA sequence: TGTGCCAGCAGCCAAGGTCAGGGGCGTTCACCCCTCCACTTT. Residues: CASSQGQGRSPLHF.

This sequence joins TRBV6-5 and TRBJ1-3, with 7 bases aligning to TRBD1. The V and J ends lost 5 bases and 0 bases, in that order; junction bases with no gene match: 4. In germline, CDR1 is MNHEY, CDR2 SVGAGI. CDR3 length equals 15 residues. CDR3 DNA: TGTGCCAGCAGTCGGGACAGTGGCTCTGGAAACACCATATATTTT. Residues: CASSRDSGSGNTIYF.

The V call is TRBV4-3, the J call TRBJ2-1, with D unresolved. CDR1 and CDR2 from the germline V gene are LGHNA and YSLEER. The length of the CDR3 is 15 residues. Deletions cut 1 base from V and 4 bases from J, with 11 bases between. The CDR3 DNA is TGCGCCAGCAGCCAAGTTTCAGGCGATTACAATGAGCAGTTCTTC. Its protein product is CASSQVSGDYNEQFF.

J is TRBJ1-1 and V is TRBV7-2, with D hard to call. Germline assignment: CDR1 SGHTA and CDR2 FQGNSA. Trimming shortened V by 4 bases and J by 6 bases, and 12 bases separated the two germline ends. The CDR3 extends over 13 amino acids. The CDR3 here is CASSSSTLAEAFF. The CDR3 coding sequence is TGTGCCAGCAGCTCCTCTACTTTAGCTGAAGCTTTCTTT.

The chain recombines TRBV7-3 with TRBJ1-2; D is ambiguous. Trimming took off 2 bases at V and 8 bases at J, with 18 bases between the two ends. Germline V gene data show CDR1 as SGHTA and CDR2 as FQGTGA. This CDR3 is 15 amino acids long. CDR3 DNA sequence: TGTGCCAGCAGCTTAGCGGGAAGGGCCGTCGGGGGCTACACCTTC. Translated, it gives CASSLAGRAVGGYTF.

CDR3 DNA sequence: TGTGCCAGCAAACCGGACAGGGGGGGTTCACCCCTCCACTTT. Residues: CASKPDRGGSPLHF. V usage is TRBV27 and J usage is TRBJ1-6; 10 bases agree with TRBD1. The CDR3 is made up of 14 amino acids. Trimming cost V 7 bases and J 9 bases; bases outside gene matches: 6. CDR1 MNHEY and CDR2 SMNVEV come from the germline V gene (reference sequence).

In nucleotides, the CDR3 is TGTGCCAGTGCCGCCCTTAGCTCCTACAATGAGCAGTTCTTC. This translates into CASAALSSYNEQFF. The chain links TRBV19 to TRBJ2-1; D remains ambiguous. This CDR3 has 14 amino acids. The V end lost 8 bases, the J end lost 0 bases, and 11 bases lay between the germline ends. Germline lookup yields CDR1 LNHDA and CDR2 SQIVND (reference sequence).

CDR3 residues: CASSETGDTEAFF. CDR3 DNA sequence: TGTGCCAGCAGTGAAACCGGGGACACTGAAGCTTTCTTT. This chain links TRBV6-1 with TRBJ1-1; no reliable D call. CDR3 size: 13 residues. Germline CDR1 MNHNS, CDR2 SASEGT. Trimming left V 2 bases short and J 3 bases short, with 7 bases between.

This chain connects TRBV7-9 to TRBJ2-1; 9 positions agree with TRBD2. This CDR3 is built from 16 residues. CDR1 and CDR2 from the germline V gene are SEHNR and FQNEAQ (reference sequence). The ends lost 3 bases at V and 0 bases at J; junction bases unmatched: 3. The CDR3: CASSFLAGISYNEQFF. The CDR3 DNA reads TGTGCCAGCAGCTTCCTAGCGGGGATCTCCTACAATGAGCAGTTCTTC.

The V call is TRBV28, the J call TRBJ1-2; D gene unclear. CDR1 is MDHEN, CDR2 SYDVKM, per germline. The CDR3 consists of 16 residues. V lost 2 bases and J lost 0, with 13 bases in between. In DNA, the CDR3 is TGTGCCAGCAGTTTAGGGTTAGGTTTAGCTAACTATGGCTACACCTTC. This encodes CASSLGLGLANYGYTF.

In its sample, this clone was seen a few times. The chain is built from TRBV5-1 and TRBJ2-7; D perhaps matches TRBD2 (5 bases). The CDR3 contains 14 residues. Trimming removed 0 bases at V and 6 bases at J, with 13 bases between. Germline loops: CDR1 SGHRS, CDR2 YFSETQ. The CDR3 loop reads CASSLGRVEREQYF. The CDR3 DNA reads TGCGCCAGCAGCTTGGGGCGGGTGGAACGCGAGCAGTACTTC.

The chain is built from TRBV5-4 and TRBJ1-3; possible D gene TRBD1, 6 bases. Germline V CDR1 and CDR2: SGHNT, YYREEE (reference sequence). Trimming pared 0 bases from V and 0 bases from J, leaving 13 bases between. The CDR3 covers 17 residues. The CDR3 reads CASSLAGWGPSGNTIYF. DNA of the CDR3: TGTGCCAGCAGCTTGGCCGGGTGGGGGCCCTCTGGAAACACCATATATTTT.

The chain's CDR3 is CASSSYGAQETQYF. CDR3 sequence (DNA): TGCGCCAGCAGCTCTTACGGAGCCCAAGAGACCCAGTACTTC. The rearrangement links TRBV5-1 to TRBJ2-5, with no clear D. Trimming removed 3 bases from V and 1 base from J, with 10 bases in between. Germline V gene data show CDR1 as SGHRS and CDR2 as YFSETQ. The CDR3 length is 14 residues.

This chain links TRBV9 with TRBJ1-1; 7 bases agree with TRBD1. This CDR3 has 13 residues. Germline values: CDR1 SGDLS, CDR2 YYNGEE. V lost 1 base, J lost 8 bases, and 5 bases stayed unmatched. CDR3 sequence reads: CASSVNRDSEAFF. CDR3 DNA sequence: TGTGCCAGCAGCGTAAACCGGGACAGCGAAGCTTTCTTT.

V usage is TRBV6-5 and J usage is TRBJ1-1; D unclear. Trimming took 0 bases from V and 6 from J, leaving 8 bases between them. CDR1 is MNHEY and CDR2 is SVGAGI in the germline V gene. The CDR3 contains 13 residues. The CDR3 protein is CASSYSGRPEAFF. The CDR3 coding sequence is TGTGCCAGCAGTTACTCGGGCAGACCTGAAGCTTTCTTT.

This clone was observed a single time. The chain carries TRBV28 and TRBJ2-7; TRBD1 agrees at 8 bases. Germline V lookup: CDR1 MDHEN, CDR2 SYDVKM. V shed 6 bases, J shed 12 bases, and the junction held 7 bases outside the gene matches. The CDR3 totals 11 residues. As DNA, the CDR3 is TGTGCCAGCAGCAACCCGGGACAGGTGTACTTC. Protein product: CASSNPGQVYF. Looking up the rest from reference TRBV28 and TRBJ2-7 gives the full variable domain: DVKVTQSSRYLVKRTGEKVFLECVQDMDHENMFWYRQDPGLGLRLIYFSYDVKMKEKGDIPEGYSVSREKKERFSLILESASTNQTSMYLCASSNPGQVYFGPGTRLTVT.

The chain recombines TRBV18 with TRBJ2-7, with 10 positions matching TRBD1. Trimming cost V 2 bases and J 6 bases; bases outside gene matches: 7. This CDR3 is 15 amino acids long. CDR1 and CDR2 (germline): KGHSH, LQKENI. The CDR3 reads CASSPCGQGVCEQYF. DNA for the CDR3: TGTGCCAGCTCACCATGCGGACAGGGGGTTTGCGAGCAGTACTTC.

The chain couples TRBV4-1 to TRBJ1-6; D remains ambiguous. Germline V gene data show CDR1 as MGHRA and CDR2 as YSYEKL. The CDR3 has 14 amino acids. V lost 0 bases and J lost 14, with 14 bases in between. This CDR3 is CASSQEVVELTLHF. The CDR3 nucleotides read TGCGCCAGCAGCCAAGAGGTGGTGGAGTTGACCCTCCACTTT.

The rearrangement links TRBV7-9 to TRBJ2-5; perhaps TRBD2 as D (6 bases). The CDR3 extends over 14 amino acids. CDR1 is SEHNR and CDR2 is FQNEAQ in the germline V gene (reference sequence). V gave up 2 bases and J gave up 3 bases, with 10 bases separating them. As DNA, the CDR3 is TGTGCCAGCAGCTTATACGGGGGAGAAGAGACCCAGTACTTC. Protein sequence: CASSLYGGEETQYF.

The rearrangement joins TRBV11-2 to TRBJ1-1, with unresolved D. The CDR3 runs to 14 residues. V shed 1 base and J shed 5 bases, with 11 bases lying between them. Per the germline V gene, CDR1 is SGHAT and CDR2 is FQNNGV. This chain's CDR3 is CASSLGILGTEAFF. The CDR3 DNA reads as TGTGCCAGCAGCTTAGGGATTCTGGGGACTGAAGCTTTCTTT.